The sequence of this TCR beta chain was determined in a study of Graves' ophthalmopathy and Graves' hyperthyroidism. Study-wide context: There was a collection of peripheral blood at initial diagnosis, before any treatment.

The CDR3 runs 13 residues. In germline, CDR1 is MNHNS, CDR2 SASEGT. Trimming removed 1 base at V and 9 bases at J, with 10 bases between. Clinical symptoms, serum thyroxine, TRAb, thyroid ultrasound and orbital computed tomography formed the basis of diagnosis. Study outcomes and limitations: Most clonotypes expanded in thyroid above 0.001 frequency were present in blood too.

Amplification targeted the TCR beta CDR3 regions, with RNA transcripts as the source material. First-round RT-PCR relied on HTBI primers, and a second-round multiplex PCR came next. A single record per CDR3 protein comes from TCRdb applying MiXCR to the multiplex PCR reads. The sample has some 160,000 distinct CDR3 sequences; around 40% are singletons. In regard to this clonotype: Its matching antigen is unknown.

This chain connects TRBV6-1 to TRBJ1-5; no reliable D call. The sequence was obtained from a man younger than 40 with Graves' ophthalmopathy. The sequencing input was peripheral blood. The CDR3 is CASSEGRSVPQHF. CDR3 coding DNA: TGTGCCAGCAGTGAAGGTCGTTCCGTGCCCCAGCATTTT.